These 22 T cell receptor beta chains came from one sample sequenced in a study of vaccination and CD4 T cells after COVID-19. Stated treatment: 10-day PBMC culture with coronavirus spike peptide pools or control peptides (ViraFEST assay). The antigens for these receptors are not known. Cultured CD4+ T-cell DNA underwent Oncomine TCR Beta short-read sequencing. In TCRdb, the PCR reads were re-called with MiXCR into one record per CDR3 protein. The profile shows 12,000 or so distinct CDR3 sequences, about 29% of them singletons. Sequences were obtained from cultured CD4+ T cells from blood. Every receptor here comes from a human donor with COVID-19.

The rearrangement links TRBV11-3 to TRBJ2-1; 14 bases fit TRBD2. Trimming took 5 bases from V and 9 from J; bases not matched to a gene: 6. The CDR3 sequence is 15 residues long. Germline CDR1 reads SGHNT; CDR2 reads YENEEA. The CDR3 loop reads CASSRGLAGGSEQFF. CDR3 nucleotide sequence: TGTGCCAGCAGCCGAGGACTAGCGGGGGGTAGTGAGCAGTTCTTC.

This clonotype is medium-sized in the sample. The V gene is TRBV20-1, the J gene TRBJ1-6; 7 bases fit TRBD1. The germline V gene encodes CDR1 DFQATT and CDR2 SNEGSKA (reference sequence). V gave up 0 bases and J gave up 4 bases; unmatched junction bases: 9. The CDR3 length is 17 residues. CDR3 nucleotides: TGCAGTGCTAGAGATCTCATGGCAGGGGGGTATAATTCACCCCTCCACTTT. It specifies CSARDLMAGGYNSPLHF.

By frequency in the sample, this clonotype is medium-sized (0.01 to 0.1%). The chain joins TRBV6-5 to TRBJ1-5; tentative D call: TRBD1 (6 bases). The V gene's germline CDR1 is MNHEY and CDR2 SVGAGI. The ends were cut back, 4 bases at V and 5 bases at J, with 18 bases in the middle. The CDR3 is 16 amino acids. The CDR3 loop reads CASSSHRVGGDQPQHF. The CDR3 DNA sequence: TGTGCCAGCAGTTCCCATCGGGTGGGGGGCGATCAGCCCCAGCATTTT.

About this clonotype itself: The CDR3 does not close with the conserved phenylalanine or tryptophan, likely indicating a read error. V is TRBV19 and J is TRBJ2-4, with TRBD1 identical over 7 bases. CDR1 is LNHDA, CDR2 SQIVND, per germline (reference sequence). The CDR3 is made up of 18 amino acids. J lost 2 bases, V lost 5 bases, and 15 bases had no gene match. The CDR3 DNA is TGTGCCAGTAGTTCATCACAACTAAACAGGGGAACCAAAAACATTCAGTACCTC. Its translation: CASSSSQLNRGTKNIQYL.

The chain combines TRBV12-3 or TRBV12-4 with TRBJ1-1, with 7 bases lining up with TRBD1. The CDR3 runs 16 residues. V lost 4 bases, J lost 1 base, and 9 bases stayed unmatched. CDR3 sequence: CASSSARGPSNTEAFF. CDR3 DNA sequence: TGTGCCAGCAGTTCCGCAAGGGGGCCGTCGAACACTGAAGCTTTCTTT.

There are a few counts of this clonotype. V and J are TRBV6-1 and TRBJ1-2; 8 bases line up with TRBD1. The V gene's germline CDR1 is MNHNS and CDR2 SASEGT. The CDR3 consists of 15 residues. J lost 8 bases, V lost 4 bases, and 12 bases had no gene match. CDR3 sequence reads: CASSGDRGLGRGYTF. The CDR3 DNA sequence: TGTGCCAGCAGTGGAGACAGGGGATTAGGACGGGGCTACACCTTC.

This clonotype was counted between two and nine times. The rearrangement links TRBV20-1 to TRBJ1-1; D gene uncertain. V gave up 6 bases and J gave up 2 bases, with 13 bases separating them. CDR3 length: 13 residues. CDR1 is DFQATT, CDR2 SNEGSKA, per germline (reference sequence). The DNA for the CDR3 is TGCAGTGCGAAGATTGTGGTCAACACTGAAGCTTTCTTT. It yields the protein CSAKIVVNTEAFF.

This clonotype occurred a few times. This chain links TRBV6-2 or TRBV6-3 with TRBJ1-5; no definite D call. The CDR3 is 12 amino acids. Per the germline V gene, CDR1 is MNHEY and CDR2 is SVGEGT. Trimming shortened V by 7 bases and J by 1 base, and 5 bases separated the two germline ends. The CDR3 DNA reads as TGTGCCAGCACCACAAGCAATCAGCCCCAGCATTTT. This codes for CASTTSNQPQHF.

CDR3 region: CASSLGPTDTQYF. CDR3 DNA sequence: TGTGCCAGCAGCTTAGGACCCACAGATACGCAGTATTTT. The chain uses TRBV7-2 and TRBJ2-3; D is uncertain. CDR3 length equals 13 residues. Germline loops: CDR1 SGHTA, CDR2 FQGNSA. Trimming took 1 base from V and 2 from J, leaving 4 bases between them. Full variable domain (missing parts from reference TRBV7-2 and TRBJ2-3): GAGVSQSPSNKVTEKGKDVELRCDPISGHTALYWYRQSLGQGLEFLIYFQGNSAPDKSGLPSDRFSAERTGGSVSTLTIQRTQQEDSAVYLCASSLGPTDTQYFGPGTRLTVL.

V usage is TRBV27 and J usage is TRBJ2-2, with 9 bases fitting TRBD1. The CDR3 is 14 residues long. After removal of 8 bases from V and 4 bases from J, the junction contained 5 bases not matched to a gene. Germline values: CDR1 MNHEY, CDR2 SMNVEV (reference sequence). The CDR3 spells CASRYRGRTGELFF. The CDR3 nucleotides are TGTGCCAGCCGATACAGGGGGCGCACCGGGGAGCTGTTTTTT.

The CDR3 nucleotides are TGTGCCAGCTCCTACGCGGGGAACACTGAAGCTTTCTTT. As protein: CASSYAGNTEAFF. This chain links TRBV5-4 with TRBJ1-1; D is unclear. Trimming stripped 7 bases from V and 1 base from J, with 11 bases between. This CDR3 is 13 amino acids long. Per germline, CDR1 SGHNT and CDR2 YYREEE (reference sequence).

The chain combines TRBV5-6 with TRBJ1-1, with no clear D. Germline V gene sequence: CDR1 SGHDT, CDR2 YYEEEE. CDR3 length: 15 amino acids. Trimming shortened V by 8 bases and J by 1 base, and 18 bases separated the two germline ends. The CDR3 sequence: CASLVRGVQNTEAFF. CDR3 nucleotide sequence: TGTGCCAGTCTAGTACGAGGAGTACAGAACACTGAAGCTTTCTTT.

The table lists this clonotype with a few counts. V and J are TRBV7-9 and TRBJ2-2; D tentatively reads TRBD1 or TRBD2 (5 bases each). The CDR3 has 14 residues. With 6 bases removed from V and 2 bases from J, the gap between germline ends came to 10 bases. CDR1 and CDR2 (germline): SEHNR, FQNEAQ (reference sequence). The CDR3 sequence: CASRRDPNTGELFF. The DNA for the CDR3 is TGTGCCAGCAGACGGGACCCTAACACCGGGGAGCTGTTTTTT. The full variable domain, rest sourced from reference TRBV7-9 and TRBJ2-2, is DTGVSQNPRHKITKRGQNVTFRCDPISEHNRLYWYRQTLGQGPEFLTYFQNEAQLEKSRLLSDRFSAERPKGSFSTLEIQRTEQGDSAMYLCASRRDPNTGELFFGEGSRLTVL.

The V and J genes are TRBV18 and TRBJ1-5; D is unclear. The CDR3 contains 13 residues. CDR1 is KGHSH and CDR2 is LQKENI in the germline V gene. Trimming shortened V by 3 bases and J by 0 bases, and 3 bases separated the two germline ends. The CDR3 DNA reads as TGTGCCAGCTCACCGACTAGCAATCAGCCCCAGCATTTT. Amino acid sequence: CASSPTSNQPQHF.

The chain joins TRBV14 to TRBJ2-1; D is unclear. Between the trimmed V and J ends, which lost 2 bases and 3 bases, there was a span of 11 bases. CDR1 SGHDN and CDR2 FVKESK come from the germline V gene. The CDR3 runs to 15 residues. CDR3 coding DNA: TGTGCCAGCAGCCAAATGATGCTAGGCTACAATGAGCAGTTCTTC. Its translation: CASSQMMLGYNEQFF. The full variable domain, rest sourced from reference TRBV14 and TRBJ2-1, is EAGVTQFPSHSVIEKGQTVTLRCDPISGHDNLYWYRRVMGKEIKFLLHFVKESKQDESGMPNNRFLAERTGGTYSTLKVQPAELEDSGVYFCASSQMMLGYNEQFFGPGTRLTVL.

This chain links TRBV25-1 with TRBJ1-1; possibly TRBD1 for D (5 bases). Germline assignment: CDR1 MGHDK and CDR2 SYGVNS. The CDR3 loop spans 12 amino acids. CDR3: CGSLGPRGKAFF. CDR3 in DNA: TGTGGGTCACTCGGACCAAGGGGAAAAGCTTTCTTT. Full variable domain (remainder filled in from reference TRBV25-1 and TRBJ1-1): EADIYQTPRYLVIGTGKKITLECSQTMGHDKMYWYQQDPGMELHLIHYSYGVNSTEKGDLSSESTVSRIRTEHFPLTLESARPSHTSQYLCGSLGPRGKAFFGQGTRLTVV.

The chain joins TRBV19 to TRBJ2-2, with 8 nucleotides matching TRBD2. V shed 4 bases, J shed 6 bases, and the junction held 7 bases outside the gene matches. The CDR3 is made up of 15 amino acids. CDR1 and CDR2 (germline): LNHDA, SQIVND (reference sequence). Here the CDR3 reads CASSRGTRAAGELFF. CDR3 DNA sequence: TGTGCCAGTAGTAGAGGGACTAGGGCGGCCGGGGAGCTGTTTTTT.

This clonotype appeared a few times. The rearrangement uses TRBV7-9 and TRBJ1-1, with D possibly TRBD1 on 6 matching bases. The CDR3 consists of 16 residues. The V and J ends lost 4 bases and 2 bases respectively, with 17 bases between them. CDR1 is SEHNR and CDR2 is FQNEAQ in the germline V gene (reference sequence). CDR3 sequence reads: CASSSSSPGANTEAFF. Here the CDR3 DNA reads TGTGCCAGCAGCTCCTCCTCGCCAGGGGCAAACACTGAAGCTTTCTTT.

This chain uses TRBV20-1 with TRBJ2-7, with D tentatively TRBD2 (5 bases). Per germline, CDR1 DFQATT and CDR2 SNEGSKA (reference sequence). The V and J ends lost 7 bases and 7 bases respectively, with 20 bases between them. CDR3 length: 13 amino acids. CDR3 DNA: TGCAGTGGTGAGGGAGAGGCCCCGGGAGAGCAGTACTTC. This codes for CSGEGEAPGEQYF.

This clonotype turned up a few times. The gene calls are TRBV5-4 and TRBJ2-2; tentative D call: TRBD1 (6 bases). The germline V gene has CDR1 SGHNT and CDR2 YYREEE (reference sequence). The CDR3 loop spans 16 amino acids. V shed 3 bases and J shed 5 bases, with 17 bases lying between them. The DNA of the CDR3 is TGTGCCAGCAGCTCCCCGGGACAAACCTCAACCGGGGAGCTGTTTTTT. Translation: CASSSPGQTSTGELFF.

This clonotype was observed a few times. The chain is built from TRBV6-1 and TRBJ1-2; D remains ambiguous. This CDR3 spans 13 amino acids. The germline V and J ends were trimmed by 6 bases and 0 bases, with 8 bases remaining between them. Germline V gene lookup returns CDR1 MNHNS and CDR2 SASEGT. This CDR3 is CASRPSANYGYTF. In DNA form, the CDR3 reads TGTGCCAGCAGACCGAGTGCTAACTATGGCTACACCTTC.

This clonotype was seen a few times. V gene TRBV20-1 combines with J gene TRBJ2-3, with D perhaps matching TRBD1 or TRBD2 (6 bases each). CDR3 size: 16 residues. The V end was cut by 3 bases, the J end by 1 base, with 17 bases between. CDR1 is DFQATT and CDR2 is SNEGSKA in the germline V gene (reference sequence). The CDR3, as DNA: TGCAGTGCTAGGTACCTAGGGGGGCGGGGCACAGATACGCAGTATTTT. Its protein is CSARYLGGRGTDTQYF.